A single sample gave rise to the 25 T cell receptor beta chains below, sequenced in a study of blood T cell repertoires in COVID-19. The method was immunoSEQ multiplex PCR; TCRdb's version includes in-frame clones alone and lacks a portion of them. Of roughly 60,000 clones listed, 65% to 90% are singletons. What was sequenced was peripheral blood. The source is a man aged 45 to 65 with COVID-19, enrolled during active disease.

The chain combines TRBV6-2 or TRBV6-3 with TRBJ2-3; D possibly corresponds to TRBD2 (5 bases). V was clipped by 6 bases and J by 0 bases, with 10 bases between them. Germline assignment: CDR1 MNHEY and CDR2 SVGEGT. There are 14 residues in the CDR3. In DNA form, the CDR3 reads TGTGCCAGCAGCCTGGACTTAAGCACAGATACGCAGTATTTT. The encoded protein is CASSLDLSTDTQYF.

The CDR3 region has the DNA TGTGCCAGCAGCTTTGTTCAGGGGGCGAACACCGGGGAGCTGTTTTTT. It is translated as CASSFVQGANTGELFF. The V and J genes are TRBV5-4 and TRBJ2-2; 7 bases line up with TRBD1. V dropped 2 bases and J dropped 0; count of bases not matched to a gene: 4. Per the germline V gene, CDR1 is SGHNT and CDR2 is YYREEE (reference sequence). The CDR3 is made up of 16 amino acids. Using reference TRBV5-4 and TRBJ2-2 for the parts outside the CDR3, the full variable domain is ETGVTQSPTHLIKTRGQQVTLRCSSQSGHNTVSWYQQALGQGPQFIFQYYREEENGRGNFPPRFSGLQFPNYSSELNVNALELDDSALYLCASSFVQGANTGELFFGEGSRLTVL.

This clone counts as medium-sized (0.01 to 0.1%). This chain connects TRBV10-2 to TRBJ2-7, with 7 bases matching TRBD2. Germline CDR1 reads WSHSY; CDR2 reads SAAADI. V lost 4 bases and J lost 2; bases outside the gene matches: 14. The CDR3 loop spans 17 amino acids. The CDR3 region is CASSGLAATGYAYEQYF. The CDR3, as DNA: TGCGCCAGCAGTGGGCTAGCGGCGACGGGGTATGCCTACGAGCAGTACTTC.

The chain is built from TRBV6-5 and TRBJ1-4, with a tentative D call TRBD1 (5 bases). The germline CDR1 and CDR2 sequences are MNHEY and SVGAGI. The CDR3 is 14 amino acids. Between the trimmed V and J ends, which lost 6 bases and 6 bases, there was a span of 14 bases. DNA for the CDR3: TGTGCCAGCAGCCAGGGAGGCGGTCATGAAAAACTGTTTTTT. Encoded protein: CASSQGGGHEKLFF.

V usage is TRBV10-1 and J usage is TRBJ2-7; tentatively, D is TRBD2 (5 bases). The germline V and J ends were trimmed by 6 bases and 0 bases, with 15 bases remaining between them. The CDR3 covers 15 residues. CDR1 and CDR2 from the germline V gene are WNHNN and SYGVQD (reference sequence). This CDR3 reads CASRDESGDSYEQYF. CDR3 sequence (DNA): TGCGCCAGCAGGGATGAGAGCGGTGACTCCTACGAGCAGTACTTC.

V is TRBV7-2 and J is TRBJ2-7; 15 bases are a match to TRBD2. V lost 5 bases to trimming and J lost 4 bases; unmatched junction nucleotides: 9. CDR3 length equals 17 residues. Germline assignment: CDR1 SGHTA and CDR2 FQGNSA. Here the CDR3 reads CASSPHGLAGGPYEQYF. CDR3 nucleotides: TGTGCCAGCAGCCCTCATGGACTAGCGGGAGGGCCGTACGAGCAGTACTTC.

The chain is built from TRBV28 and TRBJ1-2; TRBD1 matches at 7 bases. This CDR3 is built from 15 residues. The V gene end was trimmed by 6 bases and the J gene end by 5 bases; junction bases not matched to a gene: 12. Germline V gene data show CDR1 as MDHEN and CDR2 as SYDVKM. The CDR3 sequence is CASRAAEGAGYGYTF. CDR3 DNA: TGTGCCAGCAGGGCCGCGGAGGGGGCAGGATATGGCTACACCTTC.

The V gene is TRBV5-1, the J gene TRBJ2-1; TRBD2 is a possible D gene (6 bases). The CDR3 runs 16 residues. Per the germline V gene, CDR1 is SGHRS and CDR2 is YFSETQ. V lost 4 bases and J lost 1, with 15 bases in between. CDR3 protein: CASSRREEASYNEQFF. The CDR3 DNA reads TGCGCCAGCAGCCGGAGGGAGGAGGCTTCCTACAATGAGCAGTTCTTC.

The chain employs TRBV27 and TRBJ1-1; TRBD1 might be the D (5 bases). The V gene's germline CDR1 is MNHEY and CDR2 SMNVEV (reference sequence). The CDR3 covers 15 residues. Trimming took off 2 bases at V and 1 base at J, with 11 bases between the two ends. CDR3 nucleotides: TGTGCCAGCAGTTTAGGGGCAGGCCGGAACACTGAAGCTTTCTTT. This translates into CASSLGAGRNTEAFF.

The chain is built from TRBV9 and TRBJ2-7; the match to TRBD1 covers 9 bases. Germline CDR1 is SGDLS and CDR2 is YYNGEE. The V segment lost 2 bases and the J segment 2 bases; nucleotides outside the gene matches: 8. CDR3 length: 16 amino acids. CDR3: CASSVGDRVRAYEQYF. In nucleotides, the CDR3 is TGTGCCAGCAGCGTGGGGGACAGGGTTAGGGCCTACGAGCAGTACTTC.

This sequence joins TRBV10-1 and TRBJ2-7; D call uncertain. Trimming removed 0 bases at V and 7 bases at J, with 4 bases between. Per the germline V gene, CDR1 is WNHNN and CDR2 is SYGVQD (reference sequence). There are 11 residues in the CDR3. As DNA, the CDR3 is TGCGCCAGCAGTGAGTCGAGTGAGCAGTACTTC. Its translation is CASSESSEQYF.

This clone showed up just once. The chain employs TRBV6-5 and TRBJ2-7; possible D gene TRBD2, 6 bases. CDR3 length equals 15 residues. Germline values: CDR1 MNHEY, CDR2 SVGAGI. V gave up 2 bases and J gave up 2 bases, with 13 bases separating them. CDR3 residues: CASSYGASVAYEQYF. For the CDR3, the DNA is TGTGCCAGCAGTTACGGGGCTAGCGTAGCCTACGAGCAGTACTTC.

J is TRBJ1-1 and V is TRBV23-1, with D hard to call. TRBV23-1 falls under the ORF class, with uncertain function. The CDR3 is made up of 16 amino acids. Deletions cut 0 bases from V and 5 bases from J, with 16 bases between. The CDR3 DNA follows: TGCGCCAGCAGTCAATCCCCATTACCTAGGCGGACTGAAGCTTTCTTT. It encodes CASSQSPLPRRTEAFF.

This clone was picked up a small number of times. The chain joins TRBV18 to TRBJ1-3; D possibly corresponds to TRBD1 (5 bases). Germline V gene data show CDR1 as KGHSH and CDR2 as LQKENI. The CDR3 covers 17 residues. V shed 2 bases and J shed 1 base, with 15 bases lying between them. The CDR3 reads CASSPARTTSSGNTIYF. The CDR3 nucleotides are TGTGCCAGCTCACCAGCAAGGACAACATCATCTGGAAACACCATATATTTT.

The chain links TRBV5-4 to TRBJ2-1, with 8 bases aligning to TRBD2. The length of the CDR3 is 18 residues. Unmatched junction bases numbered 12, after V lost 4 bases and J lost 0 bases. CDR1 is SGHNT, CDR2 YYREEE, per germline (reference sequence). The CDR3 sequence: CASSPSPLAGSSYNEQFF. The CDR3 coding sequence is TGTGCCAGCAGCCCGAGCCCATTAGCGGGGAGCTCCTACAATGAGCAGTTCTTC. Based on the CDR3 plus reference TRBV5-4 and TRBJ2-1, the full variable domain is ETGVTQSPTHLIKTRGQQVTLRCSSQSGHNTVSWYQQALGQGPQFIFQYYREEENGRGNFPPRFSGLQFPNYSSELNVNALELDDSALYLCASSPSPLAGSSYNEQFFGPGTRLTVL.

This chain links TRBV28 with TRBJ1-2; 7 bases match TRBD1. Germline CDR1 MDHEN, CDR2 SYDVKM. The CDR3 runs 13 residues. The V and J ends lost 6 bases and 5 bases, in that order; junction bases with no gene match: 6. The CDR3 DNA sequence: TGTGCCAGCAGGGACGGCAGGGGGTATGGCTACACCTTC. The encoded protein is CASRDGRGYGYTF.

The CDR3 is CASSLAASSGANVLTF. In DNA form, the CDR3 reads TGCGCCAGCAGCTTGGCCGCCAGCTCTGGGGCCAACGTCCTGACTTTC. The rearrangement joins TRBV5-1 to TRBJ2-6; no clear D. CDR3 length: 16 residues. Trimming pared 0 bases from V and 0 bases from J, leaving 7 bases between. Germline CDR1 reads SGHRS; CDR2 reads YFSETQ.

CDR3 in amino acids: CAWSAGGGELFF. The CDR3 DNA reads as TGTGCCTGGAGTGCGGGTGGAGGGGAGCTGTTTTTT. The chain joins TRBV30 to TRBJ2-2; D is ambiguous. The CDR3 totals 12 residues. Germline CDR1 and CDR2: GTSNPN and SVGIG (reference sequence). V shed 1 base and J shed 8 bases, with 8 bases lying between them.

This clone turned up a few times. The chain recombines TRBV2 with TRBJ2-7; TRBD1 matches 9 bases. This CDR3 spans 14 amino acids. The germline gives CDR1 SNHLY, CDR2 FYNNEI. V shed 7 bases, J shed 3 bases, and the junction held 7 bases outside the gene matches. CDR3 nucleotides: TGTGCCAGCACTTCACAGGGGGCCGTCTACGAGCAGTACTTC. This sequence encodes CASTSQGAVYEQYF. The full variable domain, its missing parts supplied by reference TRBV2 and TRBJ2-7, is EPEVTQTPSHQVTQMGQEVILRCVPISNHLYFYWYRQILGQKVEFLVSFYNNEISEKSEIFDDQFSVERPDGSNFTLKIRSTKLEDSAMYFCASTSQGAVYEQYFGPGTRLTVT.

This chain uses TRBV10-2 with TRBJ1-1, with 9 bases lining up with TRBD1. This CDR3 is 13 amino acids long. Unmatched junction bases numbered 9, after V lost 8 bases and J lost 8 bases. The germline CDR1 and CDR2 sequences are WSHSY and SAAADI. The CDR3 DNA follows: TGCGCCAGCGTTACAGGGGGCTTGGAGGAAGCTTTCTTT. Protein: CASVTGGLEEAFF.

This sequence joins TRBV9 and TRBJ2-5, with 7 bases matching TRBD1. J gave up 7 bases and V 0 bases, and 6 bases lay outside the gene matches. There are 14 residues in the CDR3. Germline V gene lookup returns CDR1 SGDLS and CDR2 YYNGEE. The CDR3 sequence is CASSVEGRQGTQYF. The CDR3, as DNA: TGTGCCAGCAGCGTAGAGGGACGACAGGGGACCCAGTACTTC.

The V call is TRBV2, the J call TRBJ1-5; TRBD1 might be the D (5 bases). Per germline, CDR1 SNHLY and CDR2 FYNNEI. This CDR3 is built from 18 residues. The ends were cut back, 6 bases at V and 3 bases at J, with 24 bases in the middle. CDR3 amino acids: CASRAIPAVDSINQPQHF. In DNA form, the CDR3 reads TGTGCCAGCAGAGCGATCCCCGCAGTTGACAGCATCAATCAGCCCCAGCATTTT.

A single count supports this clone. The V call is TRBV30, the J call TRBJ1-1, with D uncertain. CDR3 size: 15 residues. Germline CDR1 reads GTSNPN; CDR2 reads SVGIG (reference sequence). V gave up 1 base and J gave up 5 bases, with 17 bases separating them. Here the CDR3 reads CAWSDSPGGKTEAFF. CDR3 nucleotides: TGTGCCTGGAGTGACTCCCCGGGAGGGAAGACTGAAGCTTTCTTT.

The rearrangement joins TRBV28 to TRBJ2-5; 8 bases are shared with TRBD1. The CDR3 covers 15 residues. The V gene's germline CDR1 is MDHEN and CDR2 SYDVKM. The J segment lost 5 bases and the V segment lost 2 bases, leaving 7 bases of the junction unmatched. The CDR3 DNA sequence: TGTGCCAGCAGTTTAGCAGGGGGCTTTGGGGAGACCCAGTACTTC. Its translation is CASSLAGGFGETQYF.

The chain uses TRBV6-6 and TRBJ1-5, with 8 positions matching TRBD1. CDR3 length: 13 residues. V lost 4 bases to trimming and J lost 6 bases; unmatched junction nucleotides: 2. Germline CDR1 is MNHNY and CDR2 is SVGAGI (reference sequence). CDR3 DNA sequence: TGTGCCAGCAGTTCGGGGACAGGTCAGCCCCAGCATTTT. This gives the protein CASSSGTGQPQHF.